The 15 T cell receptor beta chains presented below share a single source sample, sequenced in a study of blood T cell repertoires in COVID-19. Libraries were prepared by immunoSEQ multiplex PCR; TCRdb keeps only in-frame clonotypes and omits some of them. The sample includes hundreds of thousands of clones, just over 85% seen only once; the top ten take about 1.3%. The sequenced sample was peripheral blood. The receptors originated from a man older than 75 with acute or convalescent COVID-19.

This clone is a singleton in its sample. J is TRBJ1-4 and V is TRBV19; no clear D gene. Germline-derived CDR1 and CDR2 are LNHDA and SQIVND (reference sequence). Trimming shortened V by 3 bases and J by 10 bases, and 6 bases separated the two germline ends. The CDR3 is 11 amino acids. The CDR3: CASSIGPKLFF. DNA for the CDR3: TGTGCCAGTAGTATTGGCCCAAAACTGTTTTTT.

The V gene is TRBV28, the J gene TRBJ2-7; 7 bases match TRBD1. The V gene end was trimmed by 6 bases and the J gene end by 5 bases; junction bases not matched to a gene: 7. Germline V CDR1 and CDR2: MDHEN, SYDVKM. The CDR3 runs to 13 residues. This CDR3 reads CASRSTGFDEQYF. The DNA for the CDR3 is TGTGCCAGCAGGTCGACAGGGTTCGACGAGCAGTACTTC.

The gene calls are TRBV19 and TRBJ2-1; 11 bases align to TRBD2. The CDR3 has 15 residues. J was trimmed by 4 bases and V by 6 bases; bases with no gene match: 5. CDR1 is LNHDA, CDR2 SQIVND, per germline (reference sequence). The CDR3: CASSDGLAGYNEQFF. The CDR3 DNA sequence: TGTGCCAGTAGCGACGGACTAGCGGGTTACAATGAGCAGTTCTTC.

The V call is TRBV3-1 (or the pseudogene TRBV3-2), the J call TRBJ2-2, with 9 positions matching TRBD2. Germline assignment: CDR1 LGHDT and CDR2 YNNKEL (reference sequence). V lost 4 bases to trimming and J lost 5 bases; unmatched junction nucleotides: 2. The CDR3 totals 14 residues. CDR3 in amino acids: CASSRLAGTGELFF. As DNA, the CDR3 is TGTGCCAGCAGCCGTCTAGCGGGGACCGGGGAGCTGTTTTTT.

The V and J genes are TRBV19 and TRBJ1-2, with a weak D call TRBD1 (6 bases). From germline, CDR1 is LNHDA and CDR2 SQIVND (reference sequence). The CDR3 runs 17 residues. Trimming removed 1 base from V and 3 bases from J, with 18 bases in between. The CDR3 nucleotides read TGTGCCAGTAGTATAGTAGGAAGGGCAGGGGAATACTATGGCTACACCTTC. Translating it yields CASSIVGRAGEYYGYTF.

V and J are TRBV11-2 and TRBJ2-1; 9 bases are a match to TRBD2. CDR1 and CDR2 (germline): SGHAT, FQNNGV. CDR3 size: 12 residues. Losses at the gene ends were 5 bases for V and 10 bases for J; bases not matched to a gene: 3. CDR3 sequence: CASSTLAGEQFF. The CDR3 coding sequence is TGTGCCAGCAGCACTCTAGCGGGGGAGCAGTTCTTC.

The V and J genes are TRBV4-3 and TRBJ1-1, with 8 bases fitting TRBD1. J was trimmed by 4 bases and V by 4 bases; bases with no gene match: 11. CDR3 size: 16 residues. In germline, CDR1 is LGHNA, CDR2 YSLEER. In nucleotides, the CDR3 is TGCGCCAGCAGCCCCCAGTCCGGACAGGGAAGCACTGAAGCTTTCTTT. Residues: CASSPQSGQGSTEAFF.

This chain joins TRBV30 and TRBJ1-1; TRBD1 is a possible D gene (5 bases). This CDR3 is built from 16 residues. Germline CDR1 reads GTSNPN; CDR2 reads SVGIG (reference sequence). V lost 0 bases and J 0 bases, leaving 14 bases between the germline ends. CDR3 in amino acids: CAWSVNRAGLNTEAFF. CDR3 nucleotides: TGTGCCTGGAGTGTAAATCGGGCAGGGTTGAACACTGAAGCTTTCTTT.

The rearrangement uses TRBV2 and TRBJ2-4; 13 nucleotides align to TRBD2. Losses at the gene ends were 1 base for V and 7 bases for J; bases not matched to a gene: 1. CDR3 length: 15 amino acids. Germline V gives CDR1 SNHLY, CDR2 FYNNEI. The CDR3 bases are TGTGCCAGCAGTGAAGGGACTAGCGGGGGTAACATTCAGTACTTC. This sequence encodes CASSEGTSGGNIQYF.

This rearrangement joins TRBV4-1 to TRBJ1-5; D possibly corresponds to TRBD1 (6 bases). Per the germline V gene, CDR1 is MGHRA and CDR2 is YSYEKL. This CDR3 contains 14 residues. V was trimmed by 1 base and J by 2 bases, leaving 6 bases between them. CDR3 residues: CASSQGQGNQPQHF. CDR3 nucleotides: TGCGCCAGCAGCCAAGGACAGGGCAATCAGCCCCAGCATTTT.

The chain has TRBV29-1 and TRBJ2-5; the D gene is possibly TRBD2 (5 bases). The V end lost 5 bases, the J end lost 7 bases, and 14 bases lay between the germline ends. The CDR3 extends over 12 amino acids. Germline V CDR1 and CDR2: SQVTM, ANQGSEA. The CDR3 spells CSVKGVEGTQYF. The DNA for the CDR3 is TGCAGCGTTAAGGGAGTCGAGGGGACCCAGTACTTC. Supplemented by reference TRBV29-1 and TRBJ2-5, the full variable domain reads SAVISQKPSRDICQRGTSLTIQCQVDSQVTMMFWYRQQPGQSLTLIATANQGSEATYESGFVIDKFPISRPNLTFSTLTVSNMSPEDSSIYLCSVKGVEGTQYFGPGTRLLVL.

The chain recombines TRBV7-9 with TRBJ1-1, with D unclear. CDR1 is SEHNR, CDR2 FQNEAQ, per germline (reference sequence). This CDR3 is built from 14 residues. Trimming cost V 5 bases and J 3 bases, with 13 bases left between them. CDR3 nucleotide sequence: TGTGCCAGCAGCCGGCAGAGGGCTGACACTGAAGCTTTCTTT. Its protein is CASSRQRADTEAFF. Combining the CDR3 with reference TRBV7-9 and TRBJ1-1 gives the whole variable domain DTGVSQNPRHKITKRGQNVTFRCDPISEHNRLYWYRQTLGQGPEFLTYFQNEAQLEKSRLLSDRFSAERPKGSFSTLEIQRTEQGDSAMYLCASSRQRADTEAFFGQGTRLTVV.

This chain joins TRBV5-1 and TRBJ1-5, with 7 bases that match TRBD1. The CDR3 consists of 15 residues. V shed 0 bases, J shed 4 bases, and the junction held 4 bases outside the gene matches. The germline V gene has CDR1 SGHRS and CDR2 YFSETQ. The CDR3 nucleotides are TGCGCCAGCAGCTTGGCGACAGGGATGAATCAGCCCCAGCATTTT. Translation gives CASSLATGMNQPQHF. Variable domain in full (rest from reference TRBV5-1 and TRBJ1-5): KAGVTQTPRYLIKTRGQQVTLSCSPISGHRSVSWYQQTPGQGLQFLFEYFSETQRNKGNFPGRFSGRQFSNSRSEMNVSTLELGDSALYLCASSLATGMNQPQHFGDGTRLSIL.

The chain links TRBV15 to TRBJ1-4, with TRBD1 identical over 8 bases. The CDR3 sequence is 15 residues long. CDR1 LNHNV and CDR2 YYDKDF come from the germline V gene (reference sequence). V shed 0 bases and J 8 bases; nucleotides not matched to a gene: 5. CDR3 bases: TGTGCCACCAGCAGAGATAGACAGGGGAGGGAAAAACTGTTTTTT. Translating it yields CATSRDRQGREKLFF.

In DNA form, the CDR3 reads TGTGCCAGCAGCCAAGAAACTAGCGGGAGAGCCGGGGAGCTGTTTTTT. Its protein product is CASSQETSGRAGELFF. The rearrangement joins TRBV4-2 to TRBJ2-2, with 11 positions matching TRBD2. The trim removed 0 bases at V and 6 bases at J, leaving 3 bases unmatched. The CDR3 sequence is 16 residues long. Germline V lookup: CDR1 LGHNA, CDR2 YNFKEQ.